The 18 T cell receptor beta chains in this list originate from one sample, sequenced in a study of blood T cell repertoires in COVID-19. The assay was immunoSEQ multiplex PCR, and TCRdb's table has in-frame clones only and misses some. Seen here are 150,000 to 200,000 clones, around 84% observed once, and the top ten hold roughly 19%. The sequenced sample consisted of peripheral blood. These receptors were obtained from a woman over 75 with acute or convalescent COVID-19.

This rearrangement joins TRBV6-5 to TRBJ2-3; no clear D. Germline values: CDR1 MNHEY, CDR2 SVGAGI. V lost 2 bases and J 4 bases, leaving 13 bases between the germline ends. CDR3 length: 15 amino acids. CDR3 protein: CASSYAQVSSDTQYF. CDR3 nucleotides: TGTGCCAGCAGTTACGCCCAGGTGTCGTCAGATACGCAGTATTTT.

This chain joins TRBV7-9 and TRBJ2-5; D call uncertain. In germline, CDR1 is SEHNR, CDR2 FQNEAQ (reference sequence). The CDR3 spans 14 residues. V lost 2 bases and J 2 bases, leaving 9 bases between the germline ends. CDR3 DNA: TGTGCCAGCAGCTTATATGCAGTACAAGAGACCCAGTACTTC. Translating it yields CASSLYAVQETQYF.

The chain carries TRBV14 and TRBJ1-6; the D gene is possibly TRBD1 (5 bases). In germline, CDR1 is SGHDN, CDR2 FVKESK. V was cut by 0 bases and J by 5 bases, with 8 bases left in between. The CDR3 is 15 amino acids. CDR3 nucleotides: TGTGCCAGCAGCCAAGATCGACAGAATAATTCACCCCTCCACTTT. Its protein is CASSQDRQNNSPLHF.

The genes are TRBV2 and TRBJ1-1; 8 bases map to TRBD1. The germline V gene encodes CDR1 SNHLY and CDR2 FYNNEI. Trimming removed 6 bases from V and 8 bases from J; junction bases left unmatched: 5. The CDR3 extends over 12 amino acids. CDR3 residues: CASRRQGSEAFF. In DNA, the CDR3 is TGTGCCAGCAGGCGACAGGGGTCAGAAGCTTTCTTT. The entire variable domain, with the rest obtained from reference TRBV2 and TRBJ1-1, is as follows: EPEVTQTPSHQVTQMGQEVILRCVPISNHLYFYWYRQILGQKVEFLVSFYNNEISEKSEIFDDQFSVERPDGSNFTLKIRSTKLEDSAMYFCASRRQGSEAFFGQGTRLTVV.

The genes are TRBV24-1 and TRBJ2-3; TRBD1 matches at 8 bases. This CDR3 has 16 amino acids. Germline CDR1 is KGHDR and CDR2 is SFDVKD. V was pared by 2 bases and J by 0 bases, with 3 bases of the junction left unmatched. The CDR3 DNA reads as TGTGCCACCAGTGATTCTAGGACAGGGAGCACAGATACGCAGTATTTT. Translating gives CATSDSRTGSTDTQYF.

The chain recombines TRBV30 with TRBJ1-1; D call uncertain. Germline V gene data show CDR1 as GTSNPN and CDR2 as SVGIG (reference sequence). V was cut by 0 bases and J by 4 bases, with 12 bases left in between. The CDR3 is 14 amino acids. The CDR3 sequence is CAWSVIMGATEAFF. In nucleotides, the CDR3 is TGTGCCTGGAGTGTAATTATGGGCGCCACTGAAGCTTTCTTT. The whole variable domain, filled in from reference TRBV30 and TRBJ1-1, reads SQTIHQWPATLVQPVGSPLSLECTVEGTSNPNLYWYRQAAGRGLQLLFYSVGIGQISSEVPQNLSASRPQDRQFILSSKKLLLSDSGFYLCAWSVIMGATEAFFGQGTRLTVV.

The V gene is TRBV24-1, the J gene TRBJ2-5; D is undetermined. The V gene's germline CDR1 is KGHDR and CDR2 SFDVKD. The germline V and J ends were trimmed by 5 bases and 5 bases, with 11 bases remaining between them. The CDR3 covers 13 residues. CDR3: CATSAPGEETQYF. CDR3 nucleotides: TGTGCCACCAGTGCTCCGGGTGAGGAGACCCAGTACTTC.

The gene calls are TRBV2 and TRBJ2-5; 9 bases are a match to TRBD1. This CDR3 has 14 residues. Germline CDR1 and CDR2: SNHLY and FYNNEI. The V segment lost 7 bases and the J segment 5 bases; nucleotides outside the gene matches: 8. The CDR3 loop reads CASNTDRGRETQYF. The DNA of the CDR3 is TGTGCCAGCAATACGGACAGGGGCAGGGAGACCCAGTACTTC.

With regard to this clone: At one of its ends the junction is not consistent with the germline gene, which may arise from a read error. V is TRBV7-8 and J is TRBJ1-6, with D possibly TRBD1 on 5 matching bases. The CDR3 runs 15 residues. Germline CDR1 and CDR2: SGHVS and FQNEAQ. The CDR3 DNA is TGTGCCAGCACCTTAACGGGGGGTAGGGATTCACCCCTCCACTTT. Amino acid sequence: CASTLTGGRDSPLHF.

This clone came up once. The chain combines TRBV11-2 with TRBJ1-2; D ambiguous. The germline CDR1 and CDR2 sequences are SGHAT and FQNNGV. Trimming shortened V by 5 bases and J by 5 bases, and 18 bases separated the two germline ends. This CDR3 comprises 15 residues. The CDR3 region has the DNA TGTGCCAGCAGCCCCCAAGTGGGCAGCTTATATGGCTACACCTTC. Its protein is CASSPQVGSLYGYTF.

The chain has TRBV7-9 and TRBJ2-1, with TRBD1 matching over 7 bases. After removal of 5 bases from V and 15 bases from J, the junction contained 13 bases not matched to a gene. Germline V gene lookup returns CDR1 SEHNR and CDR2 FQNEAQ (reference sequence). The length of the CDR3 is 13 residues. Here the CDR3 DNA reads TGTGCCAGCAGCATTAACCAGGACAGGAGGCGGTTCTTC. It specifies CASSINQDRRRFF.

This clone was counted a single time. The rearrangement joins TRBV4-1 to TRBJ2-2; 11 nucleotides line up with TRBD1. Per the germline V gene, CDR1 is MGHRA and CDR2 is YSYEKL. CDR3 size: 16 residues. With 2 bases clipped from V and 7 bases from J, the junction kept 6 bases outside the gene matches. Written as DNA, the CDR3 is TGCGCCAGCAGCCAACCGGGACAGGGGGTTAACGGGGAGCTGTTTTTT. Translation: CASSQPGQGVNGELFF.

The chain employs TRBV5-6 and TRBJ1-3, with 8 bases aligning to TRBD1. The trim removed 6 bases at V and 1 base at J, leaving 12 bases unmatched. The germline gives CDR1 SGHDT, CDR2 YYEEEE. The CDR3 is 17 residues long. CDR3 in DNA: TGTGCCAGCACCCCCCGGGGGACAGGTACTTCTGGAAACACCATATATTTT. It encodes CASTPRGTGTSGNTIYF.

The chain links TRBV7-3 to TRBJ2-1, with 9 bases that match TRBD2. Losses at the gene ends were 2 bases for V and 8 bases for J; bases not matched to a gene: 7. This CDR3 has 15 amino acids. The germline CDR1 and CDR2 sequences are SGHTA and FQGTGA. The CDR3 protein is CASSLSSSGVDEQFF. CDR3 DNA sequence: TGTGCCAGCAGCTTATCATCTAGCGGGGTTGATGAGCAGTTCTTC.

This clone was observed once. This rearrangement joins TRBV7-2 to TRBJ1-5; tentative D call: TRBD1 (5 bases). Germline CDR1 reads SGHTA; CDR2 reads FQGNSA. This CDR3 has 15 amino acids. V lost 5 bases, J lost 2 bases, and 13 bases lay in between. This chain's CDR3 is CASSPEDTGNQPQHF. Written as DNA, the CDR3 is TGTGCCAGCAGCCCCGAGGACACTGGCAATCAGCCCCAGCATTTT.

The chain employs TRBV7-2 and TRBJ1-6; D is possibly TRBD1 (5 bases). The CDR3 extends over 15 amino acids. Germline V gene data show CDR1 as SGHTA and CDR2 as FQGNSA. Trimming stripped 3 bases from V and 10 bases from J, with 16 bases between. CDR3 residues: CASSFQGNERSPLHF. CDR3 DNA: TGTGCCAGCAGCTTCCAGGGAAACGAACGGTCACCCCTCCACTTT.

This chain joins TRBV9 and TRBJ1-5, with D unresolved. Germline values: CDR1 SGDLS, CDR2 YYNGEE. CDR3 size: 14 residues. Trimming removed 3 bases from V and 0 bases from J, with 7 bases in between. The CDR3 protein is CASSGPYSNQPQHF. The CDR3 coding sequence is TGTGCCAGCAGCGGCCCCTATAGCAATCAGCCCCAGCATTTT.

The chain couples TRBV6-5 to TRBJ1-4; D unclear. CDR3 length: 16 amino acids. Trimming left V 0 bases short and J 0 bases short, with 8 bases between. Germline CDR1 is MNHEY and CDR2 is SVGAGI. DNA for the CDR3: TGTGCCAGCAGTTACTCGGGCATTGCAACTAATGAAAAACTGTTTTTT. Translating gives CASSYSGIATNEKLFF.